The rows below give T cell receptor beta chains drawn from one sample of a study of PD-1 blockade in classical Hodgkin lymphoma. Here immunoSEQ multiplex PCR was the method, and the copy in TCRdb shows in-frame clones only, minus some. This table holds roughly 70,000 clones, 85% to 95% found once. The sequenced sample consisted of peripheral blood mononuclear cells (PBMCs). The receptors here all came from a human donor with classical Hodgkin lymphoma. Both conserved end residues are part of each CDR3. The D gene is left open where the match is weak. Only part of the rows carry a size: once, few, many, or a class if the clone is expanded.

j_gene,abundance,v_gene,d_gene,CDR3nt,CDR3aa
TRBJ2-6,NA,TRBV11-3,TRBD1,TGTGCCAGCAGCGTAGGACAGGGGGCTGGGGCCAACGTCCTGACTTTC,CASSVGQGAGANVLTF
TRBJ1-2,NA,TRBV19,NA,TGTGCCAGTAGTACAGGGGTCACCCACTATGGCTACACCTTC,CASSTGVTHYGYTF
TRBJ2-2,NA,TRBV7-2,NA,TGTGCCAGCACCGAGGCGCAGGACACCGGGGAGCTGTTTTTT,CASTEAQDTGELFF
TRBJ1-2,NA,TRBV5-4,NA,TGTGCCAGCAGCCCGGGAGGGACGGAGAACTATGGCTACACCTTC,CASSPGGTENYGYTF
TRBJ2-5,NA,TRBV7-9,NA,TGTGCCAGCAGCCAAGACGGTGGGGTGGTACGCGCCCAGTACTTC,CASSQDGGVVRAQYF
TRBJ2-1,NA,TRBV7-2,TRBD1,TGTGCCAGCAGCGCTTCCGGGACAGCGCACAATGAGCAGTTCTTC,CASSASGTAHNEQFF
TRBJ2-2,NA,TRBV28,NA,TGTGCCAGCAGGAAGGGGGGCCCCGGGGAGCTGTTTTTT,CASRKGGPGELFF
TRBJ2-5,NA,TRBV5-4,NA,TGTGCCAGCAGCTTGGTCGGGCTACAAGAGACCCAGTACTTC,CASSLVGLQETQYF
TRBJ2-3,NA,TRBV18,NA,TGTGCCAGCTCACCAAGGGCCGTGAGGGGTTTCACAGATACGCAGTATTTT,CASSPRAVRGFTDTQYF
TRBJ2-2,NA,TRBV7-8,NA,TGTGCCAGCAGCTTACTCCCAGGGTCGAACACCGGGGAGCTGTTTTTT,CASSLLPGSNTGELFF
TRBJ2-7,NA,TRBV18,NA,TGTGCCAGCTCACCGGGGTCAGGGGCGGGCTACGAGCAGTACTTC,CASSPGSGAGYEQYF
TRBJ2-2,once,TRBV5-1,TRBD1,TGCGCCAGCAGCTTGGACAGGGGGAACACCGGGGAGCTGTTTTTT,CASSLDRGNTGELFF
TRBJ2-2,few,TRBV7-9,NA,TGTGCCAGCAGCACCCCCCGGACCGGGGAGCTGTTTTTT,CASSTPRTGELFF
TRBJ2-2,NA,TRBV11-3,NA,TGTGCCAGCAGCTTAACGGGTTCCTTCACCGGGGAGCTGTTTTTT,CASSLTGSFTGELFF
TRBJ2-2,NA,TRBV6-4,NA,TGTGCCGGACGTAAATCCGGGGAGCTGTTTTTT,CAGRKSGELFF
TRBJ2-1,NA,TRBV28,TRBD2,TGTGCCAGCAGCGGCGGGGGTCAGCGAACGAACAATGAGCAGTTCTTC,CASSGGGQRTNNEQFF
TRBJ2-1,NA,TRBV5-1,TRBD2,TGCGCCAGCAGCTTGGTATCGGGAGGGCTCGACAATGAGCAGTTCTTC,CASSLVSGGLDNEQFF
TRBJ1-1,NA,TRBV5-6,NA,TGTGCCAGCAGCTGGTTCACGGTGAACACTGAAGCTTTCTTT,CASSWFTVNTEAFF
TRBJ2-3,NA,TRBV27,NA,TGTGCCAGCCGGTTGAGCCGGGCAGATACGCAGTATTTT,CASRLSRADTQYF
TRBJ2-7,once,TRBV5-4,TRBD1,TGTGCCAGCAGCCGGACAGGGCTGAACGAGCAGTACTTC,CASSRTGLNEQYF
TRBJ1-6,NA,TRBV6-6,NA,TGTGCCAGCAGTTCGACAGATTATAATTCACCCCTCCACTTT,CASSSTDYNSPLHF
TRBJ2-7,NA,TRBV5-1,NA,TGCGCCAGCAGCTGGGGGGTAGGAAACGAGCAGTACTTC,CASSWGVGNEQYF
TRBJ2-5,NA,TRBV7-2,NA,TGTGCCAGCCAACAGGAGGGACGGTACCAAGAGACCCAGTACTTC,CASQQEGRYQETQYF
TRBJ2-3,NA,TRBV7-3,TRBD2,TGTGCCAGCAGCCACCCCCCGACTAGCGGGGCTGGAGATACGCAGTATTTT,CASSHPPTSGAGDTQYF
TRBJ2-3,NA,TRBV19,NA,TGTGCCAGTAGTAACCTCGCGGGCACAGATACGCAGTATTTT,CASSNLAGTDTQYF
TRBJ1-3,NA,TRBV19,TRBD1,TGTGCCAGTAGTATTCGGGACAGAGCAAGAAACACCATATATTTT,CASSIRDRARNTIYF
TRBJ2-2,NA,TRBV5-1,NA,TGCGCCAGCAGCTTGAGGATTGGGAACACCGGGGAGCTGTTTTTT,CASSLRIGNTGELFF
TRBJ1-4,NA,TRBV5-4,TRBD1,TGTGCCAGCAGCTCCCGGAAGGGGGCGACTGAAAAACTGTTTTTT,CASSSRKGATEKLFF
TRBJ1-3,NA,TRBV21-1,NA,TGTGCCAGCGAGAGTTTCAGGGGAAACACCATATATTTT,CASESFRGNTIYF
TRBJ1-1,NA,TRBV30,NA,TGTGCCTGGAGCGGAGGGGCGGGAGGGCAGAACACTGAAGCTTTCTTT,CAWSGGAGGQNTEAFF
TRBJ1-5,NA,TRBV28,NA,TGTGCCAGCATTGAGACGAACAGCAATCAGCCCCAGCATTTT,CASIETNSNQPQHF
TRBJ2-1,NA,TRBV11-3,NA,TGTGCCAGCAAGAAGGACAATGAGCAGTTCTTC,CASKKDNEQFF
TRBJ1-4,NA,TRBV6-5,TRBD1,TGTGCCAGCAGCTCAACCGGGACAGGGAGGGAAAAACTGTTTTTT,CASSSTGTGREKLFF
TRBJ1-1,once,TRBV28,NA,TGTGCCAGCAGTAGGGCGTCTTCCGGGTCCACTGAAGCTTTCTTT,CASSRASSGSTEAFF
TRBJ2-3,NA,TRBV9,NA,TGTGCCAGCAGCGGGATCGGGGGGCCCCCAGATACGCAGTATTTT,CASSGIGGPPDTQYF
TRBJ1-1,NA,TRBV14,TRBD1,TGTGCCAGCAGCCAAGATGTTGGGTACAGGGGCGTTCACACTGAAGCTTTCTTT,CASSQDVGYRGVHTEAFF
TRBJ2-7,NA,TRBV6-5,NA,TGTGCCAGCAGTTACCGGAGAAGTACAGGCTTGTACGAGCAGTACTTC,CASSYRRSTGLYEQYF
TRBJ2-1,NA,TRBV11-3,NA,TGTGCCAGCAGCCCGCGATTGGGGGGAGTCGCCTACAATGAGCAGTTCTTC,CASSPRLGGVAYNEQFF
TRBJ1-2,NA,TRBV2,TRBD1,TGTGCCAGCAGTGGACCTTGGACAGGGGATGGCTACACCTTC,CASSGPWTGDGYTF
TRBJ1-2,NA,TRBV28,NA,TGTGCCAGCAGCGGTGGGCTAGATCCCTATGGCTACACCTTC,CASSGGLDPYGYTF
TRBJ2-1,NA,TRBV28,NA,TGTGCCAGCCTAGACAGATCCTACAATGAGCAGTTCTTC,CASLDRSYNEQFF
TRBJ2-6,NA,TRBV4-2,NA,TGTGCCAGCAGCCAAGTGTCGGGGTCTGGGGCCAACGTCCTGACTTTC,CASSQVSGSGANVLTF
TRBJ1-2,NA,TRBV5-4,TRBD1,TGTGCCAGCAGCTTGCCCGACAGGGCTGATGGCTACACCTTC,CASSLPDRADGYTF
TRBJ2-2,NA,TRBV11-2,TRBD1,TGTGCCAGCAGCCCCGCTATGCCCCAGGGGGCGTACACCGGGGAGCTGTTTTTT,CASSPAMPQGAYTGELFF
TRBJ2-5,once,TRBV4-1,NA,TGCGCCAGCAGCGACGAAGCCGGACTCGGAGAGACCCAGTACTTC,CASSDEAGLGETQYF